Listed below are T cell receptor beta chains from one sample, sequenced in a study of Graves' ophthalmopathy and Graves' hyperthyroidism. TCRdb independently ran MiXCR on the multiplex PCR reads; one entry per CDR3 protein. The sample shows hundreds of thousands of distinct CDR3 sequences, around 42% of them seen only once. Sequenced material: peripheral blood. The receptors originated from an adult man with Graves' ophthalmopathy. The CDR3 runs from the conserved cysteine through the conserved F or W.

V gene	J gene	CDR3 protein
TRBV7-2	TRBJ1-5	CASSLFGGGVDQPQHF
TRBV7-9	TRBJ2-7	CASSSSPIPYEQYF
TRBV20-1	TRBJ2-5	CSADQTDVETQYF
TRBV5-1	TRBJ2-5	CASSLISETQYF
TRBV10-3	TRBJ1-2	CAISDNRPGQGNYGYTF
TRBV7-6	TRBJ1-6	CASSLVRRDLTLHF
TRBV10-3	TRBJ2-7	CASSYSNEGSYEQYF
TRBV29-1	TRBJ1-1	CSVRGQYTEAFF
TRBV3-1	TRBJ1-5	CSSSQGPGGQEPQHF
TRBV5-1	TRBJ1-1	CASTRSGWDTEAFF
TRBV12-3/TRBV12-4	TRBJ2-7	CASSNRQAYEQYF
TRBV7-3	TRBJ1-1	CASTPRGGANTEAFF
TRBV6-5	TRBJ2-7	CASTPEQYF
TRBV6-5	TRBJ1-1	CASSYPGQPIF
TRBV7-2	TRBJ2-6	CASSPAADGLSRANVLTF
TRBV12-3/TRBV12-4	TRBJ1-2	CASSSTVYGYTF
TRBV25-1	TRBJ1-2	CASADRLSYGYTF
TRBV9	TRBJ2-5	CASSVALAGDQETQYF
TRBV7-7	TRBJ1-1	CASMGQGDTEAFF
TRBV6-5	TRBJ2-7	CASAGGGPLNEQYF
TRBV2	TRBJ2-5	CASSRDRQETQYF
TRBV11-2	TRBJ1-3	CASSLNQWDTIYF
TRBV6-5	TRBJ1-2	CASSYGAVYGYTF
TRBV24-1	TRBJ1-6	CAASDSRTGGFSPLHF
TRBV10-3	TRBJ1-2	CAISESPGGNYGYTF
TRBV2	TRBJ1-5	CASTAEGKRDQPQHF
TRBV7-2	TRBJ2-7	CASSLDRPHEQYF
TRBV12-3/TRBV12-4	TRBJ2-7	CASTTIGLAHYEQYF
TRBV10-2	TRBJ2-5	CASSDQGTGKETQYF
TRBV15	TRBJ1-1	CATSRDQAVPMNTEAFF
TRBV5-1	TRBJ1-1	CASSLRAGSKANTEAFF
TRBV12-3/TRBV12-4	TRBJ1-1	CASSQVEQGGTEAFF
TRBV7-8	TRBJ2-2	CASSLDGTVNTGELFF
TRBV7-9	TRBJ2-7	CASSSPYEQYF
TRBV2	-	CASSEEDEQFF
TRBV24-1	TRBJ2-7	CATSGGQGGISYEQYF
TRBV9	TRBJ1-1	CASSLADRVSTEAFF
TRBV12-3/TRBV12-4	TRBJ2-2	CASSPRPQGTGELFF
TRBV7-9	TRBJ2-5	CASSFAGTDGETQYF
TRBV5-6	TRBJ1-2	CASSTSNGYTF
TRBV7-9	TRBJ2-5	CASSTGIGPTGTQYF
TRBV10-3	TRBJ1-4	CAISESAVSPDEKLFF
TRBV24-1	TRBJ2-5	CATSEYQGLMETQYF